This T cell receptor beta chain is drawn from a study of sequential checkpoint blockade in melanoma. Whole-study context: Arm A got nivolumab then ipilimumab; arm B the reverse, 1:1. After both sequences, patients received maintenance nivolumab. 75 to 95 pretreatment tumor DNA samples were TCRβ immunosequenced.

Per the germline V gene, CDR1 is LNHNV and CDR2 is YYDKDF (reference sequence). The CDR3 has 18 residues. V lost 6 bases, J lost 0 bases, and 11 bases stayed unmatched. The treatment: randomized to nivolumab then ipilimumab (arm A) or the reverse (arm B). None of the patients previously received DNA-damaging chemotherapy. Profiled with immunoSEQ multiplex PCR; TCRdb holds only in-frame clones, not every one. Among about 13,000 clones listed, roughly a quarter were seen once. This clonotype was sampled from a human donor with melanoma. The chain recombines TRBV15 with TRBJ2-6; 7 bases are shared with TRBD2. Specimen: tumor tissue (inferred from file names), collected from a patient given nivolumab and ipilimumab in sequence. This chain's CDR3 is CATSIWGGDRSGANVLTF. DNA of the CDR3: TGTGCCACCAGTATATGGGGAGGGGACCGCTCTGGGGCCAACGTCCTGACTTTC.